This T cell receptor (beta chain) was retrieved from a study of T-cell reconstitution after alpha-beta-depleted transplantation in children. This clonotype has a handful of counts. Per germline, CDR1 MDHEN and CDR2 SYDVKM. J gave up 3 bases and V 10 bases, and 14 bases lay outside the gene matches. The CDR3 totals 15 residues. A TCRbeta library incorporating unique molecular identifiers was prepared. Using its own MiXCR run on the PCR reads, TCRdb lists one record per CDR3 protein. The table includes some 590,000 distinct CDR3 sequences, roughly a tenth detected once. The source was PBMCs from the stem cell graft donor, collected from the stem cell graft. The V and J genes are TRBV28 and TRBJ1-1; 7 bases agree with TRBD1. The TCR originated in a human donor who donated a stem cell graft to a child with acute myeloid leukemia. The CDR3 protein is CATSSGGREDTEAFF. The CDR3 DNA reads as TGTGCCACCTCCTCAGGGGGTAGAGAAGACACTGAAGCTTTCTTT.